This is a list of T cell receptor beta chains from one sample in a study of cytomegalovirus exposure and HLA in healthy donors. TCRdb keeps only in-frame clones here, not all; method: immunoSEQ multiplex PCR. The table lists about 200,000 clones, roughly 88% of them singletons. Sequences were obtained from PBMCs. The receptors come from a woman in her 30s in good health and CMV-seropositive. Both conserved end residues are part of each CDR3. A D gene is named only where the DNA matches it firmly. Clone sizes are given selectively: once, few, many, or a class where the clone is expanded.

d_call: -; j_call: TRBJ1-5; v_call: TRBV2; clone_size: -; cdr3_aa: CASCENSNQPQHF; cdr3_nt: TGTGCCAGCTGCGAAAATAGCAATCAGCCCCAGCATTTT
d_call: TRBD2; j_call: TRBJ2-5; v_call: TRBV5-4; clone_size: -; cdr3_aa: CASSSTSEETQYF; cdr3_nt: TGTGCCAGCAGCTCGACTAGCGAGGAGACCCAGTACTTC
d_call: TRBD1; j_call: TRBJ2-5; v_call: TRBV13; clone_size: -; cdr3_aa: CASSHNRGRQYQETQYF; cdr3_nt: TGTGCCAGCAGCCACAACAGGGGAAGGCAGTACCAAGAGACCCAGTACTTC
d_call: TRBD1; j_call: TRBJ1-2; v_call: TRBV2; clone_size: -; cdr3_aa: CASTGTVVPYGYTF; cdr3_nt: TGTGCCAGCACCGGGACAGTGGTGCCCTATGGCTACACCTTC
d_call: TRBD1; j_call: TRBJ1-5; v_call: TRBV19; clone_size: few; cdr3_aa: CASRDRSDQPQHF; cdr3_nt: TGTGCCAGTAGGGACAGGTCGGATCAGCCCCAGCATTTT
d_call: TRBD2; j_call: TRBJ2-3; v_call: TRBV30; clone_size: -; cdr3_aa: CAWIRLAGTDTQYF; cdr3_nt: TGTGCCTGGATTAGACTAGCGGGTACAGATACGCAGTATTTT
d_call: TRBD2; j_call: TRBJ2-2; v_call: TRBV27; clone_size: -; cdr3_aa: CASRSAGESGELFF; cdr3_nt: TGTGCCAGCAGGTCAGCGGGAGAATCCGGGGAGCTGTTTTTT
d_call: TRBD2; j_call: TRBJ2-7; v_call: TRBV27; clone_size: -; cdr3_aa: CASSPRQSGRTSYEQYF; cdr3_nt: TGTGCCAGCAGCCCCCGCCAAAGCGGGAGGACCTCCTACGAGCAGTACTTC
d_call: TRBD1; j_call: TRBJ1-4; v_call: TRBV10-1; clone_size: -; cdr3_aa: CASSDSGTDNEKLFF; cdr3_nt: TGCGCCAGCAGTGATTCCGGGACAGATAATGAAAAACTGTTTTTT
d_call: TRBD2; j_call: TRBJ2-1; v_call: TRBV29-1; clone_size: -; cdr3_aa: CSVESPSGNEQFF; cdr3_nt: TGCAGCGTTGAATCCCCTAGCGGCAATGAGCAGTTCTTC
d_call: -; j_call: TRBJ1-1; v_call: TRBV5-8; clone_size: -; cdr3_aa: CASSLLQIGTEAFF; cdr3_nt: TGTGCCAGCAGCTTGTTACAGATCGGCACTGAAGCTTTCTTT
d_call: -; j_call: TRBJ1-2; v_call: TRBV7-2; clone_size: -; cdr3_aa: CATGQGLRNYGYTF; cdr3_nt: TGTGCCACCGGGCAGGGTTTACGGAACTATGGCTACACCTTC
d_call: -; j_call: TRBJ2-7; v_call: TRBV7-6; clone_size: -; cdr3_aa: CASSLEGDPYEQYF; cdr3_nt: TGTGCCAGCAGCTTAGAGGGGGACCCCTACGAGCAGTACTTC
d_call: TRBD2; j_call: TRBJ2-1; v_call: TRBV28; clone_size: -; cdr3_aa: CASGTSGTYNEQFF; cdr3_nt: TGTGCCAGCGGGACTAGCGGGACATACAATGAGCAGTTCTTC
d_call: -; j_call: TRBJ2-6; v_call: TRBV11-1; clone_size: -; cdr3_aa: CASSPFPNVGLGANVLTF; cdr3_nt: TGTGCCAGCAGCCCATTTCCTAATGTGGGGCTTGGGGCCAACGTCCTGACTTTC
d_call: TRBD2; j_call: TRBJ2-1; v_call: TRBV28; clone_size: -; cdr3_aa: CASSHLQLAGAGNEQFF; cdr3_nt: TGTGCCAGCAGTCACCTACAACTAGCGGGAGCTGGAAATGAGCAGTTCTTC
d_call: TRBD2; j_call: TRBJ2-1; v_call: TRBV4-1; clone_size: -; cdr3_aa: CASRGTSGSGDEQFF; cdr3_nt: TGCGCCAGCCGCGGGACTAGCGGGAGTGGAGATGAGCAGTTCTTC
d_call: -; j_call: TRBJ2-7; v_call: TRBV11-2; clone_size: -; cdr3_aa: CASSPHFIGGSYEQYF; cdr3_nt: TGTGCCAGCAGCCCCCACTTTATCGGCGGCTCCTACGAGCAGTACTTC
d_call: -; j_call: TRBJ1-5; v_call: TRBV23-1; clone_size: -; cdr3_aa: CASHVQECQPQHF; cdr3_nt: TGCGCCAGCCACGTACAGGAGTGTCAGCCCCAGCATTTT
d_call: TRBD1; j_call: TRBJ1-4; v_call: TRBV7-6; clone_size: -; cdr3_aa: CASSLGTGKEKLFF; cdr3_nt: TGTGCCAGCAGCTTAGGGACAGGGAAGGAAAAACTGTTTTTT
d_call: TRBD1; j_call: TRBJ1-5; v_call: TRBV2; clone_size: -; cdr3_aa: CASSDRVGQPQHF; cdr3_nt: TGTGCCAGCAGCGACAGGGTAGGTCAGCCCCAGCATTTT
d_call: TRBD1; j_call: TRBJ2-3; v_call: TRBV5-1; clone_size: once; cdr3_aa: CASSMRTGDPTDTQYF; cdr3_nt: TGCGCCAGCAGCATGAGGACAGGGGACCCCACAGATACGCAGTATTTT
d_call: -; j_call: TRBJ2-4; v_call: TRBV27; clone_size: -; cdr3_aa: CASSPTGFLAKNIQYF; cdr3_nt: TGTGCCAGCAGTCCAACGGGTTTTCTAGCCAAAAACATTCAGTACTTC
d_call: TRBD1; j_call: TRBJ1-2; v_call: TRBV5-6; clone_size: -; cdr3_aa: CASSFNWDRGLSRGYTF; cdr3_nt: TGTGCCAGCAGCTTTAACTGGGACAGGGGGCTTTCGCGGGGCTACACCTTC
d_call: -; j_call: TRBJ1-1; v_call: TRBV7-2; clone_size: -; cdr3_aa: CASSLSGGGTEAFF; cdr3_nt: TGTGCCAGCAGCTTATCTGGCGGGGGCACTGAAGCTTTCTTT
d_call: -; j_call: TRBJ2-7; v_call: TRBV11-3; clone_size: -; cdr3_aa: CASSLGVSYEQYF; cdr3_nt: TGTGCCAGCAGCTTAGGAGTCTCCTACGAGCAGTACTTC
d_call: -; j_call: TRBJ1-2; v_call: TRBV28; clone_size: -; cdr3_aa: CASRRRVSQNYGYTF; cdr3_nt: TGTGCCAGCAGGCGACGGGTTAGTCAGAACTATGGCTACACCTTC
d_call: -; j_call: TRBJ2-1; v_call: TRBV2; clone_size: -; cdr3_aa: CASSGGQGARNEQFF; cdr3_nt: TGTGCCAGCAGTGGGGGGCAAGGGGCTCGGAATGAGCAGTTCTTC
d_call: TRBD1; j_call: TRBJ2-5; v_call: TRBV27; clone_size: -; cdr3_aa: CASSLARTGLGETQYF; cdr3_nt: TGTGCCAGCAGTTTAGCGAGGACAGGGCTTGGCGAGACCCAGTACTTC
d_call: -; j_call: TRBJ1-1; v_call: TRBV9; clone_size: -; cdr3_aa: CATSVLSNTEAFF; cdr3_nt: TGTGCCACCTCCGTTTTATCGAACACTGAAGCTTTCTTT
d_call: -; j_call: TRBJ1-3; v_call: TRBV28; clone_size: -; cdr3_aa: CASSSLVTGSGNTIYF; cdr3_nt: TGTGCCAGCAGTTCCCTCGTAACAGGGAGTGGAAACACCATATATTTT
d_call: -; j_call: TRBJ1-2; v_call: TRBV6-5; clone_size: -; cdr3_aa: CASSRLGSYSDGYTF; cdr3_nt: TGTGCCAGCAGTCGGCTGGGCTCCTACTCGGATGGCTACACCTTC
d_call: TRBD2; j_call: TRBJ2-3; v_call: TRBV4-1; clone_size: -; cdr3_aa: CASSQEASGADTQYF; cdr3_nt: TGCGCCAGCAGCCAAGAGGCTAGCGGGGCAGATACGCAGTATTTT
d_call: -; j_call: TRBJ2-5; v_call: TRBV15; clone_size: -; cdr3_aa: CATSRPEETQYF; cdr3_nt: TGTGCCACCAGCAGACCTGAAGAGACCCAGTACTTC
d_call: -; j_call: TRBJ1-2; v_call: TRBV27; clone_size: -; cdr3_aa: CASSRGGTTYYGYTF; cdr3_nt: TGTGCCAGCAGTCGGGGGGGGACGACTTACTATGGCTACACCTTC
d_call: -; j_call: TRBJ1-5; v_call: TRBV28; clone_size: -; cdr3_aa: CASVPGDYQPQHF; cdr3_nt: TGTGCCAGCGTCCCAGGGGATTATCAGCCCCAGCATTTT
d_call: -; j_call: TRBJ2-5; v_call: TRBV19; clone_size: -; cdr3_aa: CASSQAGVGETQYF; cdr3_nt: TGTGCCAGTTCCCAGGCAGGGGTAGGGGAGACCCAGTACTTC
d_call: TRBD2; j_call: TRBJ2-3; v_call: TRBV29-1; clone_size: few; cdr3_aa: CSVELYLAGSDTQYF; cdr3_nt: TGCAGCGTTGAACTCTACCTAGCGGGCTCAGATACGCAGTATTTT
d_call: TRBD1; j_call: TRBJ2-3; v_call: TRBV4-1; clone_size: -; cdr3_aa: CASSQADREIGDTQYF; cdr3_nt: TGCGCCAGCAGCCAAGCTGACAGGGAGATAGGAGATACGCAGTATTTT
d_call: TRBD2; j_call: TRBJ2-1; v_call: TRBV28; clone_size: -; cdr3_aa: CASRTGLAPNEQFF; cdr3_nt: TGTGCCAGCAGGACGGGACTAGCGCCAAATGAGCAGTTCTTC
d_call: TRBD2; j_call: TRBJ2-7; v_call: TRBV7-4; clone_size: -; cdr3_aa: CASSSRAPHSGRSQDEQYF; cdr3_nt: TGTGCCAGCAGCTCGCGGGCCCCCCACAGCGGGAGGTCTCAGGACGAGCAGTACTTC
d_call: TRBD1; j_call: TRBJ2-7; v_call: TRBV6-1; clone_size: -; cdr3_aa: CASSVSGGLYEQYF; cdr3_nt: TGTGCCAGCAGTGTGTCAGGGGGCTTGTACGAGCAGTACTTC
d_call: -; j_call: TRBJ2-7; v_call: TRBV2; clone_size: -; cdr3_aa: CASSAEYEQYF; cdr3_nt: TGTGCCAGCAGTGCGGAGTACGAGCAGTACTTC
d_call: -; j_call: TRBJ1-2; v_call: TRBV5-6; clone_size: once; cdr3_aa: CASSFPGRSVGTF; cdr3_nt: TGTGCCAGCAGTTTTCCCGGGAGATCGGTGGGGACCTTC
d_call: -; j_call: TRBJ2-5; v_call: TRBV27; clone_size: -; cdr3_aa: CASSADYPSLGETQYF; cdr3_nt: TGTGCCAGCAGTGCCGACTATCCCTCCCTTGGAGAGACCCAGTACTTC
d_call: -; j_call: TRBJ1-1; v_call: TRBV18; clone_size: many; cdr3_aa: CASSPDGRWTEAFF; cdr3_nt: TGTGCCAGCTCACCAGACGGGAGGTGGACTGAAGCTTTCTTT
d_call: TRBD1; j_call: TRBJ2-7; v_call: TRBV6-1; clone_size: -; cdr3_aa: CASSPQGSGQEQYF; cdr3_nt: TGTGCCAGCAGCCCACAGGGGTCGGGCCAAGAGCAGTACTTC
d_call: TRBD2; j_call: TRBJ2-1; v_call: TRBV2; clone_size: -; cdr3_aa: CASSGTSGSNEQFF; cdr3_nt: TGTGCCAGCAGTGGAACTAGCGGGAGTAATGAGCAGTTCTTC
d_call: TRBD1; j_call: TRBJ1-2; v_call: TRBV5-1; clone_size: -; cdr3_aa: CASSLSGQGEVDGYTF; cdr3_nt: TGCGCCAGCAGCTTGTCGGGACAGGGGGAGGTTGATGGCTACACCTTC
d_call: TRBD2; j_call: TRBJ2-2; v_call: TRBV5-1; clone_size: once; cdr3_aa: CASTSGIGGRRRELFF; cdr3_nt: TGCGCCAGCACCAGCGGGATCGGTGGGAGGAGGCGGGAGCTGTTTTTT